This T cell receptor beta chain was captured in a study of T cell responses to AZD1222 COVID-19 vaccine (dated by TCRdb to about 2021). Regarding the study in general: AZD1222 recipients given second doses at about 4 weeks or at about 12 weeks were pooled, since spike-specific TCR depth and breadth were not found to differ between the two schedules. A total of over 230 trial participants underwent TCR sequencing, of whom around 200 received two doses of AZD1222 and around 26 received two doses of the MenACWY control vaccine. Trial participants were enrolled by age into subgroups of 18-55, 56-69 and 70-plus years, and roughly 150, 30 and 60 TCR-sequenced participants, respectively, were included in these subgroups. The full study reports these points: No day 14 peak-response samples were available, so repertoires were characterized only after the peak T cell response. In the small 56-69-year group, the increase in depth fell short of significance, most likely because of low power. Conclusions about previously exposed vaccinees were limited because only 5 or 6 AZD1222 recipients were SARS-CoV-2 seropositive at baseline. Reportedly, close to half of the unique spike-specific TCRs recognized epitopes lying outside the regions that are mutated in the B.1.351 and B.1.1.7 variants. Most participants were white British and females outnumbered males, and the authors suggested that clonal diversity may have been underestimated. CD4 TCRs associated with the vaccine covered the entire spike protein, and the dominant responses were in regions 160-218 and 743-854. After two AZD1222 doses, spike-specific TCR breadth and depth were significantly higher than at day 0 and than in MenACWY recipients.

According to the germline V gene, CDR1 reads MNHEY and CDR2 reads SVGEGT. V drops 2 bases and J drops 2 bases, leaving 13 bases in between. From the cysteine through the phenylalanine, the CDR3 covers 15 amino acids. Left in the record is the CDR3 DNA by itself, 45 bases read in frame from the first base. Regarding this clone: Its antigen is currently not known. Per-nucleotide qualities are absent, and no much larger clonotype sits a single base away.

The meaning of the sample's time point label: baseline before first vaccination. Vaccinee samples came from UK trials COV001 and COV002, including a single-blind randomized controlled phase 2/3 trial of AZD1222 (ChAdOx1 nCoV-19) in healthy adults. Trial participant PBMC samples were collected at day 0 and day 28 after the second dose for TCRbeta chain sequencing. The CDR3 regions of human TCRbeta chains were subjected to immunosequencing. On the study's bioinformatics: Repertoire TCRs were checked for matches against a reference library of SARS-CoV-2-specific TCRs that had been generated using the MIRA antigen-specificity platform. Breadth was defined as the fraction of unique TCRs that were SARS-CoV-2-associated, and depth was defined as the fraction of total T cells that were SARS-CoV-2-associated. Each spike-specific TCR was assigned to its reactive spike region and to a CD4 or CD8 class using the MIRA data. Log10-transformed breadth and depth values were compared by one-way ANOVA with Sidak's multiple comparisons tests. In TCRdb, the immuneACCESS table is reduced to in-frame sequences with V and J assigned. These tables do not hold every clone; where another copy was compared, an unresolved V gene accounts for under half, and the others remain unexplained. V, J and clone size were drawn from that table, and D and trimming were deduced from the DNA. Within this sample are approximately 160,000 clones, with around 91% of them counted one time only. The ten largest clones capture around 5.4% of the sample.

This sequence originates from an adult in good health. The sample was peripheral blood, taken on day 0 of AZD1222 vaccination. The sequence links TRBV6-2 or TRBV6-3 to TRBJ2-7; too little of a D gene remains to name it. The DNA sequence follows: TGTGCCAGCAGTTACCTTGGGTTAACTGCCTACGAGCAGTACTTC. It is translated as CASSYLGLTAYEQYF.